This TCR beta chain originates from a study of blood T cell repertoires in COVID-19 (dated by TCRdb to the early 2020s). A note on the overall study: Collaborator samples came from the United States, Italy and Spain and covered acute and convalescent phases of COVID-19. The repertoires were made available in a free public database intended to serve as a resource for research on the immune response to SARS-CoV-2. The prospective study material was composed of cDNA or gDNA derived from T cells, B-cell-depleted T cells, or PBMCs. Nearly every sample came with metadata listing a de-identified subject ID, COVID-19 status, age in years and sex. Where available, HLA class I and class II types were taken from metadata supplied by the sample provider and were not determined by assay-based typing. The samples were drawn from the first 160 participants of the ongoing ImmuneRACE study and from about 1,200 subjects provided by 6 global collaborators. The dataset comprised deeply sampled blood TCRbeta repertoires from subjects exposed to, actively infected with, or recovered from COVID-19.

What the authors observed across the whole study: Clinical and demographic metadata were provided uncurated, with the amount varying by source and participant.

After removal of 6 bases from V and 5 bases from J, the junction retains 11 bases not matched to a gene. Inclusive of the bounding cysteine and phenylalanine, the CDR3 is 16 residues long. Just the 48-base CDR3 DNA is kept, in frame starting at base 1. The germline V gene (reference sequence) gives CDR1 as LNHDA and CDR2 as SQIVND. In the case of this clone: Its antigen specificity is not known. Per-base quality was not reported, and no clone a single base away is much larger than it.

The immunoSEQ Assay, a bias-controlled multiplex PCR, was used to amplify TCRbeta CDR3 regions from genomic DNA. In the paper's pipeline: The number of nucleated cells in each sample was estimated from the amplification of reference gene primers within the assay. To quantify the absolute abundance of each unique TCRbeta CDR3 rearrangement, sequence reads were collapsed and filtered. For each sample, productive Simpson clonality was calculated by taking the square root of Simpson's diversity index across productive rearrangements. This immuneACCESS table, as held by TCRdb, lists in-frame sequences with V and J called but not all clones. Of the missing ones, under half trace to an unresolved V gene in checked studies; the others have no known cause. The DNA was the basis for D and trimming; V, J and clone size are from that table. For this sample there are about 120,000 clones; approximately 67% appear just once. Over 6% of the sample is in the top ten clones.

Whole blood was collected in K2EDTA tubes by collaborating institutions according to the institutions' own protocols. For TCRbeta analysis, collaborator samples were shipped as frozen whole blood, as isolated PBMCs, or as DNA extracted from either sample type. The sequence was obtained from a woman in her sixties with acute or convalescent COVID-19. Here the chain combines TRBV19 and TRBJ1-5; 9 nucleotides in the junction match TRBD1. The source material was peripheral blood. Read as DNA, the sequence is TGTGCCAGTAGGTATACTTGGACAGGGGACTATCAGCCCCAGCATTTT. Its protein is CASRYTWTGDYQPQHF.